The T cell receptor (beta chain) under discussion was sequenced for a study of blood T cells in healthy people across ages. At the level of the study: The template switching approach captured approximately one barcoded beta molecule for every two T cells.

The CDR3 spans 15 residues. The V segment lost 6 bases and the J segment 4 bases; nucleotides outside the gene matches: 7. This clonotype was recorded many times. The target antigen is unknown. Points from the study as a whole: Long-lived donors had more naive CD4+ cells and higher diversity than aged donors. The fall in TCR beta diversity per million T cells was roughly linear with age.

Using a J-beta primer mix together with a sample-barcoded 5' primer, a second PCR was run for roughly 6 to 11 cycles. TCRdb passed the 5' RACE reads through MiXCR, listing each CDR3 protein once. The table records some 900,000 distinct CDR3 sequences, around 28% of them present only once. Sequencing was done on a sample of blood. This sequence was found in a woman older than 75 in good health. This rearrangement joins TRBV12-3 or TRBV12-4 to TRBJ2-5, with TRBD1 matching over 11 bases. CDR3 sequence (DNA): TGTGCCAGCAGACGTACCGGGACAGGGGGAGAGACCCAGTACTTC. The encoded protein is CASRRTGTGGETQYF.